These T cell receptor beta chains were read from a single sample in a study of shared T cell receptors in the human thymus. Repertoires were generated with immunoSEQ multiplex PCR, while TCRdb's copy carries only in-frame clones and drops some. Of hundreds of thousands of clones in the sample, more than 75% were seen once. This same sample was also part of a study on human thymus T cells.

The specimen was thymocytes. These receptor sequences come from a boy in the first two years of life with a congenital heart defect. CDR3s include the opening cysteine and the closing phenylalanine or tryptophan. A D gene is named only where the DNA matches it firmly. Clone size appears in some rows only: once, few, many, or a class for an expanded clone.

J: TRBJ2-3; D: -; V: TRBV15; size: -; CDR3: CATSSLGGPRKQDTQYF; DNA: TGTGCCACCAGCAGTCTTGGGGGCCCTCGCAAGCAAGATACGCAGTATTTT
J: TRBJ2-2; D: TRBD2; V: TRBV5-4; size: -; CDR3: CASSLSGNGDTGELFF; DNA: TGTGCCAGCAGCCTTAGCGGGAACGGTGACACCGGGGAGCTGTTTTTT
J: TRBJ2-3; D: TRBD2; V: TRBV6-1; size: once; CDR3: CASSGLAGPTDTQYF; DNA: TGTGCCAGCAGTGGCCTAGCGGGGCCCACAGATACGCAGTATTTT
J: TRBJ2-5; D: -; V: TRBV6-1; size: -; CDR3: CASSPLAVQETQYF; DNA: TGTGCCAGCAGTCCCTTGGCGGTCCAAGAGACCCAGTACTTC
J: TRBJ1-5; D: TRBD1; V: TRBV2; size: -; CDR3: CASTFTGTVHQPQHF; DNA: TGTGCCAGCACTTTCACCGGGACAGTACATCAGCCCCAGCATTTT
J: TRBJ1-3; D: TRBD1; V: TRBV18; size: -; CDR3: CASSPFFRGRRSGNTIYF; DNA: TGTGCCAGCTCACCCTTTTTCAGGGGGAGACGCTCGGGAAACACCATATATTTT
J: TRBJ2-7; D: TRBD2; V: TRBV4-3; size: -; CDR3: CASSQEGGLAMSYEQYF; DNA: TGCGCCAGCAGCCAAGAGGGCGGACTAGCGATGTCCTACGAGCAGTACTTC
J: TRBJ2-3; D: -; V: TRBV6-1; size: -; CDR3: CASSDPGTPGTDTQYF; DNA: TGTGCCAGCAGTGACCCCGGGACTCCCGGCACAGATACGCAGTATTTT
J: TRBJ2-7; D: -; V: TRBV20-1; size: once; CDR3: CSARDGEQYF; DNA: TGCAGTGCCAGGGATGGAGAGCAGTACTTC
J: TRBJ2-7; D: TRBD2; V: TRBV7-9; size: -; CDR3: CASSTLAGVDEQYF; DNA: TGTGCCAGCAGCACCCTAGCGGGAGTCGACGAGCAGTACTTC
J: TRBJ2-3; D: TRBD2; V: TRBV4-2; size: -; CDR3: CASSQDFLAGNTDTQYF; DNA: TGTGCCAGCAGCCAAGATTTCCTAGCGGGGAACACAGATACGCAGTATTTT
J: TRBJ1-1; D: -; V: TRBV6-1; size: -; CDR3: CASTHGRAPEAFF; DNA: TGTGCCAGCACGCACGGCAGGGCCCCTGAAGCTTTCTTT
J: TRBJ1-5; D: -; V: TRBV6-6; size: -; CDR3: CASSYSAAGAGQPQHF; DNA: TGTGCCAGCAGTTACTCTGCCGCGGGGGCGGGTCAGCCCCAGCATTTT
J: TRBJ2-7; D: TRBD1; V: TRBV7-2; size: -; CDR3: CASSDPGQTYEQYF; DNA: TGTGCCAGCAGCGACCCGGGACAGACCTACGAGCAGTACTTC
J: TRBJ2-7; D: -; V: TRBV5-4; size: -; CDR3: CASSLAAASYEQYF; DNA: TGTGCCAGCAGCTTGGCCGCGGCCTCCTACGAGCAGTACTTC
J: TRBJ2-7; D: TRBD2; V: TRBV5-1; size: few; CDR3: CASSSNLAGGGYEQYF; DNA: TGCGCCAGCAGCTCCAATCTAGCGGGAGGGGGTTACGAGCAGTACTTC
J: TRBJ2-1; D: TRBD2; V: TRBV18; size: once; CDR3: CASSLNPTSGSVDEQFF; DNA: TGTGCCAGCTCTCTCAATCCGACTAGCGGGAGCGTCGATGAGCAGTTCTTC
J: TRBJ1-1; D: TRBD1; V: TRBV7-3; size: -; CDR3: CASSPWDRMNTEAFF; DNA: TGTGCCAGCAGCCCCTGGGACAGAATGAACACTGAAGCTTTCTTT
J: TRBJ2-7; D: TRBD2; V: TRBV6-1; size: -; CDR3: CASSEGTSGRSYEQYF; DNA: TGTGCCAGCAGTGAAGGGACTAGCGGGAGATCCTACGAGCAGTACTTC
J: TRBJ1-5; D: -; V: TRBV28; size: -; CDR3: CASNPRTPYSNQPQHF; DNA: TGTGCCAGCAACCCAAGGACACCGTATAGCAATCAGCCCCAGCATTTT
J: TRBJ2-2; D: -; V: TRBV4-2; size: -; CDR3: CASSLPPGAQPRTGELFF; DNA: TGTGCCAGCAGCCTGCCCCCAGGGGCGCAACCTCGCACCGGGGAGCTGTTTTTT
J: TRBJ2-7; D: -; V: TRBV5-6; size: -; CDR3: CASSLKRTCLEQYF; DNA: TGTGCCAGCAGCTTGAAACGGACTTGCCTCGAGCAGTACTTC
J: TRBJ1-2; D: -; V: TRBV5-4; size: -; CDR3: CASSYENYGYTF; DNA: TGTGCCAGCAGCTACGAGAACTATGGCTACACCTTC
J: TRBJ2-1; D: -; V: TRBV30; size: -; CDR3: CAWGKRTPYNEQFF; DNA: TGTGCCTGGGGGAAGCGGACTCCCTACAATGAGCAGTTCTTC
J: TRBJ2-7; D: TRBD2; V: TRBV7-2; size: -; CDR3: CASSLRGTSGPEYYEQYF; DNA: TGTGCCAGCAGCTTAAGAGGGACTAGCGGGCCGGAGTACTACGAGCAGTACTTC
J: TRBJ2-2; D: -; V: TRBV9; size: once; CDR3: CASSSLEASENTGELFF; DNA: TGTGCCAGCAGCTCCCTGGAGGCTTCGGAGAACACCGGGGAGCTGTTTTTT
J: TRBJ2-1; D: -; V: TRBV6-5; size: once; CDR3: CASSYSRLHYNEQFF; DNA: TGTGCCAGCAGTTACTCAAGACTACATTACAATGAGCAGTTCTTC
J: TRBJ2-3; D: TRBD2; V: TRBV12-5; size: once; CDR3: CASGLGIAGGRFGDTQYF; DNA: TGTGCTAGTGGTTTGGGGATCGCGGGAGGAAGGTTCGGAGATACGCAGTATTTT
J: TRBJ1-2; D: -; V: TRBV30; size: -; CDR3: CAWILNGGGLYGYTF; DNA: TGTGCCTGGATCCTAAACGGGGGGGGCCTCTATGGCTACACCTTC
J: TRBJ2-6; D: -; V: TRBV30; size: -; CDR3: CAWSPDRGLRGANVLTF; DNA: TGTGCCTGGAGTCCGGACAGAGGACTTCGGGGGGCCAACGTCCTGACTTTC
J: TRBJ1-2; D: TRBD1; V: TRBV28; size: -; CDR3: CASSPEGADYGYTF; DNA: TGTGCCAGCAGCCCAGAGGGGGCTGACTATGGCTACACCTTC
J: TRBJ2-7; D: -; V: TRBV7-3; size: -; CDR3: CASSQQEYYEQYF; DNA: TGTGCCAGCAGCCAACAGGAGTACTACGAGCAGTACTTC
J: TRBJ1-2; D: -; V: TRBV15; size: -; CDR3: CATSRAPGGYGYTF; DNA: TGTGCCACCAGCAGAGCCCCCGGAGGCTATGGCTACACCTTC
J: TRBJ2-1; D: TRBD2; V: TRBV4-3; size: -; CDR3: CASSQGGGRGHNEQFF; DNA: TGCGCCAGCAGCCAAGGAGGAGGGAGGGGCCACAATGAGCAGTTCTTC
J: TRBJ2-1; D: -; V: TRBV20-1; size: -; CDR3: CSASINEQFF; DNA: TGCAGTGCTAGCATCAATGAGCAGTTCTTC
J: TRBJ1-2; D: TRBD1; V: TRBV7-6; size: -; CDR3: CASSLSAGGDGYTF; DNA: TGTGCCAGCAGCTTATCGGCAGGGGGCGATGGCTACACCTTC
J: TRBJ2-5; D: TRBD2; V: TRBV2; size: -; CDR3: CASRGTSGIKTQYF; DNA: TGTGCCAGCAGAGGGACTAGCGGGATAAAGACCCAGTACTTC